This T cell receptor beta chain was recovered during a study of human T cells and chemical hapten exposure. A remark on this clonotype: Its antigen is undetermined.

TCRdb called the RACE reads again in MiXCR, with one record for every CDR3 protein. The sample lists 80,000 to 100,000 distinct CDR3 sequences; about 9.3% were seen once. The time point is: patch test 2, 6 weeks after DPC sensitization. Treatment of the sample: therapeutic diphenylcyclopropenone sensitization with weekly scalp DPC. The study, taken as a whole, reports: Versus controls, significantly more large CDR3 similarity clusters arose from expanded TCRs.

The V gene lost 0 bases and the J gene lost 0 bases, with 4 bases spanning the gap. The CDR3 loop spans 14 amino acids. From germline, CDR1 is SGHRS and CDR2 YFSETQ. The sequence was collected from a middle-aged woman with alopecia areata. Some clones in this sample may be carry-over from other donors' samples. The chain combines TRBV5-1 with TRBJ2-1; D is ambiguous. Specimen: whole blood, collected in connection with sensitization to the hapten diphenylcyclopropenone (DPC). The chain's CDR3 is CASSLGFSYNEQFF. The CDR3 DNA reads as TGCGCCAGCAGCTTGGGGTTCTCCTACAATGAGCAGTTCTTC.